This is a list of T cell receptor beta chains from one sample in a study of vaccination effects on CD4 cells after COVID-19. Assay used: immunoSEQ multiplex PCR; TCRdb lists only in-frame clones, some missing. The sample records approximately 26,000 clones, under 75% being singletons. The antigens of these receptors remain unknown. This sample comprised CD4+ T cells from PBMCs cultured with SARS-CoV-2 spike peptides, obtained before COVID-19 vaccination. These receptors came from a human donor who had a prior SARS-CoV-2 infection. Each CDR3 is given with its conserved first and last residue. A D gene is named only where the DNA matches it firmly. Only part of the rows carry a size: once, few, many, or a class if the clone is expanded.

>TRBV3-1/TRBV3-2|TRBJ1-6|.|.
CASSQLGGNSPLHF
TGTGCCAGCAGCCAATTAGGGGGGAATTCACCCCTCCACTTT
>TRBV7-2|TRBJ1-1|.|.
CASRRQMNTEAFF
TGTGCCAGCCGACGACAGATGAACACTGAAGCTTTCTTT
>TRBV7-9|TRBJ2-1|.|.
CASSLVYNEQFF
TGTGCCAGCAGCTTAGTATACAATGAGCAGTTCTTC
>TRBV5-1|TRBJ2-7|.|.
CASSLGPISYYEQYF
TGCGCCAGCAGCTTAGGACCGATAAGCTATTACGAGCAGTACTTC
>TRBV6-1|TRBJ1-1|.|.
CASSEAHTAGTEAFF
TGTGCCAGCAGTGAAGCGCACACAGCCGGCACTGAAGCTTTCTTT
>TRBV2|TRBJ1-2|.|.
CASSAGTDYGYTF
TGTGCCAGCAGCGCCGGGACGGACTATGGCTACACCTTC
>TRBV12-3/TRBV12-4|TRBJ1-5|.|few
CASSLEYQPQHF
TGTGCCAGCAGTTTAGAGTATCAGCCCCAGCATTTT
>TRBV30|TRBJ2-1|.|.
CAWTEKWHRLNEQFF
TGTGCCTGGACCGAAAAGTGGCACCGACTAAATGAGCAGTTCTTC
>TRBV5-1|TRBJ2-3|.|few
CASSVGRSTDTQYF
TGCGCCAGCAGCGTAGGACGGAGCACAGATACGCAGTATTTT
>TRBV18|TRBJ2-3|TRBD1|.
CASSPRTGQQYF
TGTGCCAGCTCACCAAGGACAGGGCAGCAGTATTTT
>TRBV11-3|TRBJ2-5|.|.
CASSPTGRQETQYF
TGTGCCAGCAGCCCCACCGGCAGACAAGAGACCCAGTACTTC
>TRBV7-6|TRBJ2-3|TRBD2|.
CASSSSGGATDTQYF
TGTGCCAGCAGCTCAAGCGGGGGGGCCACAGATACGCAGTATTTT
>TRBV5-3|TRBJ1-5|.|.
CARSPTYSNQPQHF
TGTGCCAGAAGCCCTACCTATAGCAATCAGCCCCAGCATTTT
>TRBV19|TRBJ1-2|.|.
CASSIDRAPPNYGYTF
TGTGCCAGTAGTATAGATCGGGCTCCACCTAACTATGGCTACACCTTC
>TRBV24-1|TRBJ1-5|TRBD1|.
CATDISFRDSGQPQHF
TGTGCCACCGATATATCTTTCCGGGACAGCGGACAGCCCCAGCATTTT
>TRBV13|TRBJ2-3|.|.
CASTPMGGGQTDTQYF
TGTGCCAGCACCCCGATGGGGGGGGGACAAACAGATACGCAGTATTTT
>TRBV7-3|TRBJ2-7|TRBD1|.
CASSLGQGVSYEQYF
TGTGCCAGCAGCTTAGGACAGGGAGTCTCCTACGAGCAGTACTTC
>TRBV18|TRBJ2-3|.|.
CASSQTRNEDTQYF
TGTGCCAGCTCACAGACTAGAAACGAGGATACGCAGTATTTT
>TRBV7-7|TRBJ2-5|.|.
CASSPRRQETQYF
TGTGCTAGCAGCCCCCGCCGCCAAGAGACCCAGTACTTC
>TRBV2|TRBJ1-1|.|.
CASSEAWTHEAFF
TGTGCCAGCAGTGAAGCATGGACGCATGAAGCTTTCTTT